This T cell receptor beta chain was identified during a study of T-cell memory formation after mild COVID-19. Study summary: In these data, TCR clusters were largely donor specific. Study-level findings and limits: Prior to infection, memory already included some responding clones, suggesting cross-reactive memory joined. The SARS-CoV-2 specificity of second-wave clones reaching peak at day 37 remained unverified. Mainly in CM and EM were contracting CD4+ clones; CD8+ were in EMRA.

Points on this clonotype: Its matching antigen is unknown.

MiXCR, run by TCRdb on the 5' RACE reads, gives a single entry per CDR3 protein. The table shows 430,000 or so distinct CDR3 sequences, with nearly 25% occurring only once. CDR1 is MDHEN, CDR2 SYDVKM, per germline. This CDR3 comprises 15 residues. V dropped 5 bases and J dropped 3 bases, with 17 bases sitting between them. The V gene is TRBV28, the J gene TRBJ2-7, with a possible D match to TRBD1 (5 bases). The sequence was collected from an adult woman who had mild COVID-19 (a few samples of this study predate the infection). Cell type and time point are not known. Sequenced sample: PBMCs or a T cell subset sorted from them (not recorded which). The CDR3 region has the DNA TGTGCCAGCAGTCCATCGACAGCCCATTTCTACGAGCAGTACTTC. Translated: CASSPSTAHFYEQYF.